Listed below are T cell receptor beta chains from one sample, sequenced in a study of blood T cell repertoires in COVID-19. Clones were read by immunoSEQ multiplex PCR, and TCRdb kept only the in-frame ones, dropping some. The top ten hold about 24% of the sample, which has approximately 39,000 clones, about 90% seen once. Sequences were obtained from peripheral blood. The receptors come from a man aged 50 to 59 with active or convalescent COVID-19. CDR3s include the opening cysteine and the closing phenylalanine or tryptophan. A D gene is named only where the DNA matches it firmly. Clone size is shown for a subset of rows, as once, few, many or a class of expanded clone.

clone_size: -
v_call: TRBV9
d_call: -
j_call: TRBJ2-3
cdr3_nt: TGTGCCAGCGCGAATGGGGCTAGCGCAGATACGCAGTATTTT
cdr3_aa: CASANGASADTQYF

clone_size: once
v_call: TRBV28
d_call: -
j_call: TRBJ1-1
cdr3_nt: TGTGCCAGCAGTTTTAGGAGTGAAGCTTTCTTT
cdr3_aa: CASSFRSEAFF

clone_size: -
v_call: TRBV5-1
d_call: TRBD2
j_call: TRBJ2-1
cdr3_nt: TGCGCCAGCAGCTTGGGGGCGGGGGACGGCACCTATGAGCAGTTCTTC
cdr3_aa: CASSLGAGDGTYEQFF

clone_size: -
v_call: TRBV4-2
d_call: TRBD1
j_call: TRBJ2-2
cdr3_nt: TGTGCCAGCAGCCTTCGTCCCGGGACAGGGAACACCGGGGAGCTGTTTTTT
cdr3_aa: CASSLRPGTGNTGELFF

clone_size: -
v_call: TRBV2
d_call: -
j_call: TRBJ2-1
cdr3_nt: TGTGCCAGCAGTCCGGTCCGCAACCAGTTCTTC
cdr3_aa: CASSPVRNQFF

clone_size: -
v_call: TRBV2
d_call: TRBD1
j_call: TRBJ2-6
cdr3_nt: TGTGCCAGCAGTGCGGACAGGGTAAGGCGTTCTGGGGCCAACGTCCTGACTTTC
cdr3_aa: CASSADRVRRSGANVLTF

clone_size: -
v_call: TRBV30
d_call: TRBD1
j_call: TRBJ2-6
cdr3_nt: TGTGCCAAGGGACAGGGTGGGGCCAACGTCCTGACTTTC
cdr3_aa: CAKGQGGANVLTF

clone_size: -
v_call: TRBV7-2
d_call: TRBD1
j_call: TRBJ1-1
cdr3_nt: TGTGCCAGCAGCAACCCCGGGACAGGGTTCACTGAAGCTTTCTTT
cdr3_aa: CASSNPGTGFTEAFF

clone_size: -
v_call: TRBV3-1/TRBV3-2
d_call: -
j_call: TRBJ1-1
cdr3_nt: TGTGCCAGCAGCCAAGAGGGCCTCATGAACACTGAAGCTTTCTTT
cdr3_aa: CASSQEGLMNTEAFF

clone_size: -
v_call: TRBV11-3
d_call: TRBD2
j_call: TRBJ2-1
cdr3_nt: TGTGCCAGCAGCTTAGGGGTTCTAGCGGGAGGGAGAGATGAGCAGTTCTTC
cdr3_aa: CASSLGVLAGGRDEQFF